This T cell receptor (delta chain) stems from a study of γδ T cells in repeated Plasmodium falciparum infection. About the research overall: Donors had four controlled P. falciparum NF54 infections over 644 days. Whole-study results and caveats: Vdelta2-negative gammadelta repertoires appeared less diverse and less shared in Malian than Australian children. In Vdelta2-negative, largely Vdelta1+, gammadelta repertoires, repeated controlled infections appeared to drive clonal selection waves.

CDR1 TVYSNPD and CDR2 GDNSRS come from the germline V gene (reference sequence). The CDR3 contains 18 residues. J was trimmed by 0 bases and V by 3 bases; bases with no gene match: 17. In its sample, this clone was seen many times. Its cognate antigen is unknown. A far larger clone differs by one base, so this is likely a read error. Within the sample, other DNA sequences also encode this same CDR3. TCRdb re-called the multiplex PCR reads with CATT. The sample lists under 50,000 delta-chain clones, about 1.6% occurring once. Gammadelta T cells were flow-sorted from PBMC into Vgamma9/Vdelta2+ and Vdelta2-negative populations for bulk analysis.

The source material was gamma-delta T cells from blood. This TCR was recovered from a pool of human donors (malaria-infected and uninfected, not separated). J is TRDJ1 and V is TRDV3; 9 nucleotides match TRDD3. In nucleotides, the CDR3 is TGTGCCTTCAACAGGGGTCGTTGGGGGATAAAGGACACCGATAAACTCATCTTT. Translation: CAFNRGRWGIKDTDKLIF.